These 4 T cell receptor beta chains share one sample of origin, sequenced in a study of blood T cell repertoires in COVID-19. TCRdb's table, derived via immunoSEQ multiplex PCR, lists solely in-frame clones and lacks some. The table has hundreds of thousands of clones, 85% to 90% seen once; the top ten hold 1.5% to 2%. The material sequenced was PBMCs or T cells enriched from blood (not recorded which). The receptors derive from a woman aged 45-65 years who had recovered from COVID-19.

The chain is built from TRBV11-2 and TRBJ1-3; 11 positions agree with TRBD1. V was pared by 0 bases and J by 4 bases, with 8 bases of the junction left unmatched. Germline values: CDR1 SGHAT, CDR2 FQNNGV. The CDR3 totals 18 residues. The CDR3 DNA is TGTGCCAGCAGCTTAGAAGCGCGGACAGGGGGCGCCGGAAACACCATATATTTT. Protein product: CASSLEARTGGAGNTIYF.

The V gene is TRBV28, the J gene TRBJ1-2, with a weak D call TRBD1 (5 bases). Germline V gene lookup returns CDR1 MDHEN and CDR2 SYDVKM. This CDR3 region has 12 residues. The V and J ends lost 4 bases and 4 bases respectively, with 7 bases between them. The CDR3 is CASSSRVYGYTF. The DNA of the CDR3 is TGTGCCAGCAGTTCCAGGGTCTATGGCTACACCTTC.

The chain has TRBV19 and TRBJ2-3; 8 bases line up with TRBD2. CDR1 is LNHDA and CDR2 is SQIVND in the germline V gene (reference sequence). Trimming cost V 10 bases and J 3 bases; bases outside gene matches: 9. The CDR3 spans 14 residues. The CDR3 is CATRGGARTDTQYF. The CDR3 DNA follows: TGTGCCACCCGGGGGGGGGCTCGTACAGATACGCAGTATTTT.

The chain combines TRBV11-2 with TRBJ2-7; 11 bases fit TRBD2. V shed 5 bases, J shed 6 bases, and the junction held 9 bases outside the gene matches. The length of the CDR3 is 15 residues. Germline V gene data show CDR1 as SGHAT and CDR2 as FQNNGV. Here the CDR3 reads CASSRLAGGTGEQYF. In DNA, the CDR3 is TGTGCCAGCAGCCGCCTAGCGGGAGGAACGGGCGAGCAGTACTTC.